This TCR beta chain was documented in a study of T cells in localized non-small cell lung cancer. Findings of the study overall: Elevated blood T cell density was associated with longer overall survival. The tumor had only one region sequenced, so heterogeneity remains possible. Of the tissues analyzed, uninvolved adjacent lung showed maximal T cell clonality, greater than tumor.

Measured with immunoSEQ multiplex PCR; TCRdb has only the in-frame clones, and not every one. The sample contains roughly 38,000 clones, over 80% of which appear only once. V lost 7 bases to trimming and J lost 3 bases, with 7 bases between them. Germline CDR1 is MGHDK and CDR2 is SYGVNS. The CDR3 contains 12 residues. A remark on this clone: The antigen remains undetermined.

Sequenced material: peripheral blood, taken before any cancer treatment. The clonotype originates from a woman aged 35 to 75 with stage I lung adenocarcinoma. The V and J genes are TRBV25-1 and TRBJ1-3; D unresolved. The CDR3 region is CASITDGNTIYF. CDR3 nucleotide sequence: TGTGCCAGCATTACAGATGGAAACACCATATATTTT.